A single sample gave rise to the 27 T cell receptor beta chains below, sequenced in a study of blood T cell repertoires in COVID-19. Profiled with immunoSEQ multiplex PCR; TCRdb holds only in-frame clones, not every one. The profile shows approximately 470,000 clones, approximately 85% of them singletons. The sequencing sample was made of peripheral blood. Receptors originate from a human donor in a cohort sampled during active COVID-19.

V gene TRBV29-1 combines with J gene TRBJ2-5; 10 positions agree with TRBD2. The CDR3 covers 15 residues. Trimming at V came to 5 bases and at J to 7 bases, leaving 13 bases not matched to a gene. CDR1 SQVTM and CDR2 ANQGSEA come from the germline V gene. The CDR3 DNA sequence: TGCAGCGTTCATCCCAGCGGGAGGGCTGGGGGGACCCAGTACTTC. Translation gives CSVHPSGRAGGTQYF.

This clone was recorded a few times. The chain couples TRBV29-1 to TRBJ2-7; 7 nucleotides match TRBD2. From germline, CDR1 is SQVTM and CDR2 ANQGSEA. This CDR3 region has 13 residues. The ends lost 2 bases at V and 0 bases at J; junction bases unmatched: 1. CDR3 protein: CSVESGGSYEQYF. DNA of the CDR3: TGCAGCGTTGAATCGGGGGGCTCCTACGAGCAGTACTTC.

This rearrangement joins TRBV19 to TRBJ2-7, with 10 bases fitting TRBD1. V shed 6 bases and J 3 bases; nucleotides not matched to a gene: 8. Germline values: CDR1 LNHDA, CDR2 SQIVND (reference sequence). This CDR3 region has 15 residues. CDR3 nucleotide sequence: TGTGCCAGTAGAGAGTTCCGGGACAGGGGCTACGAGCAGTACTTC. The encoded protein is CASREFRDRGYEQYF.

The chain is built from TRBV30 and TRBJ1-5; no definite D call. CDR3 size: 15 residues. Trimming shortened V by 5 bases and J by 1 base, and 15 bases separated the two germline ends. Germline CDR1 GTSNPN, CDR2 SVGIG (reference sequence). The CDR3, as DNA: TGTGCCTGGGGGCGTAGAGGGTCCAGCAATCAGCCCCAGCATTTT. Translation gives CAWGRRGSSNQPQHF. The variable domain in full, completed from reference TRBV30 and TRBJ1-5, reads SQTIHQWPATLVQPVGSPLSLECTVEGTSNPNLYWYRQAAGRGLQLLFYSVGIGQISSEVPQNLSASRPQDRQFILSSKKLLLSDSGFYLCAWGRRGSSNQPQHFGDGTRLSIL.

J is TRBJ2-2 and V is TRBV15, with TRBD2 matching over 10 bases. CDR1 and CDR2 from the germline V gene are LNHNV and YYDKDF (reference sequence). V was clipped by 1 base and J by 4 bases; unmatched bases: 3. This CDR3 is built from 16 residues. CDR3 region: CATSRAPSGGTGELFF. The CDR3 DNA sequence: TGTGCCACCAGCAGAGCGCCTAGCGGGGGCACCGGGGAGCTGTTTTTT.

The rearrangement uses TRBV7-9 and TRBJ2-3; D may be TRBD2 (7 bases). The length of the CDR3 is 18 residues. Germline loops: CDR1 SEHNR, CDR2 FQNEAQ (reference sequence). Trimming left V 5 bases short and J 1 base short, with 22 bases between. The CDR3 DNA is TGTGCCAGCAGCCGAAGAGGGGGTCTAGCGGTACGCACAGATACGCAGTATTTT. As protein: CASSRRGGLAVRTDTQYF.

This clone was detected a few times. The V and J genes are TRBV5-5 and TRBJ1-5, with TRBD1 identical over 9 bases. V was pared by 4 bases and J by 3 bases, with 5 bases of the junction left unmatched. The length of the CDR3 is 15 residues. Germline CDR1 is SGHKS and CDR2 is YYEKEE (reference sequence). The CDR3 DNA reads TGTGCCAGCAGCGCTACAGGGGGCGACAATCAGCCCCAGCATTTT. Protein: CASSATGGDNQPQHF.

This chain uses TRBV4-1 with TRBJ2-1; 11 bases match TRBD2. CDR1 is MGHRA, CDR2 YSYEKL, per germline. This CDR3 region has 17 residues. After removal of 4 bases from V and 5 bases from J, the junction contained 10 bases not matched to a gene. The CDR3 DNA sequence: TGCGCCAGCAGCCCACTCCCAACTAGCGGGAGAAACAATGAGCAGTTCTTC. Protein: CASSPLPTSGRNNEQFF.

V and J are TRBV11-2 and TRBJ2-2, with D maybe TRBD2 (6 bases). CDR3 size: 15 residues. Trimming took off 4 bases at V and 3 bases at J, with 12 bases between the two ends. The V gene's germline CDR1 is SGHAT and CDR2 FQNNGV. In DNA, the CDR3 is TGTGCCAGCAGCTCTCAAGCGGGCTACACCGGGGAGCTGTTTTTT. Its translation is CASSSQAGYTGELFF. Filled out from reference TRBV11-2 and TRBJ2-2, the complete variable domain reads EAGVAQSPRYKIIEKRQSVAFWCNPISGHATLYWYQQILGQGPKLLIQFQNNGVVDDSQLPKDRFSAERLKGVDSTLKIQPAKLEDSAVYLCASSSQAGYTGELFFGEGSRLTVL.

J is TRBJ1-2 and V is TRBV28, with unresolved D. CDR1 and CDR2 (germline): MDHEN, SYDVKM. CDR3 length equals 12 residues. V gave up 2 bases and J gave up 4 bases, with 5 bases separating them. This chain's CDR3 is CASSLGLYGYTF. CDR3 DNA: TGTGCCAGCAGTTTAGGGCTCTATGGCTACACCTTC.

The chain joins TRBV27 to TRBJ1-3; a possible D gene is TRBD1 (6 bases). Germline CDR1 and CDR2: MNHEY and SMNVEV (reference sequence). The CDR3 is 16 amino acids. V was clipped by 6 bases and J by 2 bases, with 17 bases between them. CDR3 in DNA: TGTGCCAGCAGCCGACTCGGACAGACCACTGGAAACACCATATATTTT. The encoded protein is CASSRLGQTTGNTIYF.

The chain joins TRBV28 to TRBJ2-3; TRBD2 agrees at 10 bases. V trimming: 3 bases; J trimming: 2 bases; junction bases outside the gene matches: 8. The germline V gene encodes CDR1 MDHEN and CDR2 SYDVKM. The CDR3 length is 17 residues. The CDR3 spells CASSFVSSGSPTDTQYF. DNA for the CDR3: TGTGCCAGCAGTTTTGTCTCTAGCGGGAGCCCCACAGATACGCAGTATTTT.

The chain joins TRBV3-1 (or the pseudogene TRBV3-2) to TRBJ2-1; D remains unclear. Germline V CDR1 and CDR2: LGHDT, YNNKEL (reference sequence). The CDR3 totals 12 residues. Trimming removed 4 bases from V and 7 bases from J, with 8 bases in between. The DNA of the CDR3 is TGTGCCAGCAGCCGATCCAGGAATGAGCAGTTCTTC. Its protein product is CASSRSRNEQFF.

The genes are TRBV13 and TRBJ2-1; 9 nucleotides match TRBD1. V lost 5 bases, J lost 7 bases, and 24 bases stayed unmatched. The CDR3 sequence is 20 residues long. Germline loops: CDR1 PRHDT, CDR2 FYEKMQ (reference sequence). The CDR3 DNA follows: TGTGCCAGCAGCCCCCCCCTTCGGGACAGGGTTGGGGAGGGCCGGAATGAGCAGTTCTTC. It specifies CASSPPLRDRVGEGRNEQFF.

The chain links TRBV3-1 (or the pseudogene TRBV3-2) to TRBJ2-1, with 7 positions matching TRBD1. With 4 bases clipped from V and 6 bases from J, the junction kept 6 bases outside the gene matches. The CDR3 spans 14 residues. Germline V lookup: CDR1 LGHDT, CDR2 YNNKEL (reference sequence). CDR3 DNA sequence: TGTGCCAGCAGCCGCCGGGACAGAATCAATGAGCAGTTCTTC. Encoded protein: CASSRRDRINEQFF.

The V call is TRBV29-1, the J call TRBJ2-1; TRBD2 matches 8 bases. Losses at the gene ends were 7 bases for V and 4 bases for J; bases not matched to a gene: 9. The CDR3 runs to 14 residues. CDR1 and CDR2 (germline): SQVTM, ANQGSEA. CDR3 in amino acids: CSGRAGELYNEQFF. In DNA, the CDR3 is TGCAGCGGGAGAGCGGGAGAGCTATACAATGAGCAGTTCTTC.

CDR3 residues: CATSADGLETQYF. The CDR3 DNA reads TGTGCCACCAGTGCGGACGGACTAGAGACCCAGTACTTC. The V call is TRBV24-1, the J call TRBJ2-5; maybe TRBD2 (5 bases). Germline V gene sequence: CDR1 KGHDR, CDR2 SFDVKD. Between the trimmed V and J ends, which lost 5 bases and 4 bases, there was a span of 10 bases. CDR3 length: 13 residues.

Only a few counts were recorded for this clone. The V and J genes are TRBV12-5 and TRBJ2-1, with D perhaps TRBD2 (6 bases). CDR3 length: 17 residues. Germline values: CDR1 LGHNT, CDR2 FRNRAP. Trimming left V 3 bases short and J 2 bases short, with 17 bases between. The chain's CDR3 is CASGLSPGTLTYNEQFF. In DNA form, the CDR3 reads TGTGCTAGTGGTTTATCCCCCGGGACTCTAACCTACAATGAGCAGTTCTTC.

V is TRBV6-2 or TRBV6-3 and J is TRBJ1-2, with a weak D call TRBD1 (6 bases). Germline CDR1 is MNHEY and CDR2 is SVGEGT. This CDR3 comprises 13 residues. Trimming cost V 6 bases and J 4 bases, with 12 bases left between them. The CDR3 reads CASSLQGSYGYTF. In nucleotides, the CDR3 is TGTGCCAGCAGCCTACAGGGAAGCTATGGCTACACCTTC.

The chain links TRBV7-2 to TRBJ2-2, with 8 bases identical to TRBD2. Germline CDR1 is SGHTA and CDR2 is FQGNSA. There are 16 residues in the CDR3. Germline trimming cut 3 bases from V and 1 base from J; bases unmatched to any gene: 4. The CDR3 DNA follows: TGTGCCAGCAGCTTCGGACTAGCATTGAACACCGGGGAGCTGTTTTTT. It translates to CASSFGLALNTGELFF. Complete variable domain (other parts from reference TRBV7-2 and TRBJ2-2): GAGVSQSPSNKVTEKGKDVELRCDPISGHTALYWYRQSLGQGLEFLIYFQGNSAPDKSGLPSDRFSAERTGGSVSTLTIQRTQQEDSAVYLCASSFGLALNTGELFFGEGSRLTVL.

The rearrangement uses TRBV28 and TRBJ2-2, with 8 nucleotides matching TRBD1. The ends lost 10 bases at V and 6 bases at J; junction bases unmatched: 10. The CDR3 loop spans 14 amino acids. Per the germline V gene, CDR1 is MDHEN and CDR2 is SYDVKM. The CDR3 DNA follows: TGTGCCACCCTCACCCAGGGGGCCCCCGGGGAGCTGTTTTTT. It codes for CATLTQGAPGELFF.

The chain joins TRBV2 to TRBJ2-2, with D tentatively TRBD1 (7 bases). Germline CDR1 SNHLY, CDR2 FYNNEI. Deletions cut 2 bases from V and 7 bases from J, with 23 bases between. The CDR3 runs to 18 residues. The CDR3 loop is CASSELGQTGGTDGELFF. The CDR3 DNA is TGTGCCAGCAGTGAATTGGGACAGACTGGGGGGACGGACGGGGAGCTGTTTTTT.

This sequence joins TRBV7-2 and TRBJ2-7; 14 nucleotides match TRBD2. This CDR3 is 17 amino acids long. Germline values: CDR1 SGHTA, CDR2 FQGNSA. The ends lost 4 bases at V and 0 bases at J; junction bases unmatched: 5. CDR3 loop: CASSSRTSGRYSYEQYF. In DNA, the CDR3 is TGTGCCAGCAGCTCTCGGACTAGCGGGAGGTACTCCTACGAGCAGTACTTC.

This chain uses TRBV3-1 (or the pseudogene TRBV3-2) with TRBJ2-1; 9 nucleotides align to TRBD2. J was trimmed by 8 bases and V by 1 base; bases with no gene match: 9. The length of the CDR3 is 16 residues. Germline values: CDR1 LGHDT, CDR2 YNNKEL (reference sequence). CDR3 in DNA: TGTGCCAGCAGCCAAGGTAGCGGGGGTATAGCGTATGAGCAGTTCTTC. Translating it yields CASSQGSGGIAYEQFF.

On this clone: The identical CDR3 is also encoded by other nucleotide sequences in the sample. The chain carries TRBV10-3 and TRBJ2-7; 7 bases agree with TRBD2. V shed 4 bases, J shed 7 bases, and the junction held 1 base outside the gene matches. CDR1 ENHRY and CDR2 SYGVKD come from the germline V gene. CDR3 size: 11 residues. DNA of the CDR3: TGTGCCATCAGTGGGGGAGGGGAGCAGTACTTC. Translation gives CAISGGGEQYF.

This chain links TRBV3-1 (or the pseudogene TRBV3-2) with TRBJ1-5, with D possibly being TRBD1 (5 bases). The CDR3 consists of 12 residues. From germline, CDR1 is LGHDT and CDR2 YNNKEL (reference sequence). Trimming pared 4 bases from V and 7 bases from J, leaving 8 bases between. DNA of the CDR3: TGTGCCAGCAGCCGGGGGGAGCAGCCCCAGCATTTT. This codes for CASSRGEQPQHF.

The table lists this clone with a count of one. This rearrangement joins TRBV5-8 to TRBJ2-1, with TRBD2 matching over 12 bases. Germline CDR1 SGHTS, CDR2 YDEGEE. The CDR3 is 16 residues long. J lost 3 bases, V lost 6 bases, and 7 bases had no gene match. The CDR3 DNA is TGTGCCAGCAAATTCCCGGGACTAGCGGGCTACAATGAGCAGTTCTTC. Translation gives CASKFPGLAGYNEQFF. Drawing the rest from reference TRBV5-8 and TRBJ2-1, the complete variable domain is EAGVTQSPTHLIKTRGQQATLRCSPISGHTSVYWYQQALGLGLQFLLWYDEGEERNRGNFPPRFSGRQFPNYSSELNVNALELEDSALYLCASKFPGLAGYNEQFFGPGTRLTVL.